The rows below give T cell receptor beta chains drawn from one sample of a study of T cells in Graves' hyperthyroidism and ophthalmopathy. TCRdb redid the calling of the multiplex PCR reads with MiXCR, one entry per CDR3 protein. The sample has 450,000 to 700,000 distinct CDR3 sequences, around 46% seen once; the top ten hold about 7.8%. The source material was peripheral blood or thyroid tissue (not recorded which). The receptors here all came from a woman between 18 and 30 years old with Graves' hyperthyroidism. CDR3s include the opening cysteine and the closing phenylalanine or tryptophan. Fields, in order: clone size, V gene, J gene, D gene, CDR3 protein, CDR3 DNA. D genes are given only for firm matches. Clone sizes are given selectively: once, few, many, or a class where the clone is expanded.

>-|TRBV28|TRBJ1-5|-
CASRRDRSNQPQHF
TGTGCCAGCAGACGGGACCGTAGCAATCAGCCCCAGCATTTT
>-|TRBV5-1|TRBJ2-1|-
CASSFNGQNNEQFF
TGCGCCAGCAGCTTTAACGGACAGAACAATGAGCAGTTCTTC
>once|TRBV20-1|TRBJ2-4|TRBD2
CSALGLANSIQYF
TGCAGTGCGCTGGGACTAGCGAATAGCATTCAGTACTTC
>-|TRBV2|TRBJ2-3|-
CATRGLLADTQYF
TGTGCCACCAGGGGCCTTTTAGCAGATACGCAGTATTTT
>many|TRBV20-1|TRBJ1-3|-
CSAREHRGNTIYF
TGCAGTGCTAGAGAGCATAGGGGAAACACCATATATTTT
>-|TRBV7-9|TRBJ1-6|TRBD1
CASSPGQADTSPLHF
TGTGCCAGCAGTCCGGGACAGGCGGATACTTCACCCCTCCACTTT
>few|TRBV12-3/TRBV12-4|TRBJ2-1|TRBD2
CASSRGAGGSEQFF
TGTGCCAGCTCACGCGGGGCGGGAGGCAGTGAGCAGTTCTTC
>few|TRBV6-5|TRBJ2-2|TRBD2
CASRYKSGLAVTGELFF
TGTGCCAGCAGGTATAAGTCTGGACTAGCGGTCACCGGGGAGCTGTTTTTT
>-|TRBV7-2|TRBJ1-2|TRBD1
CGSRALGTGVSYGYTF
TGTGGTAGCCGGGCTCTGGGCACAGGGGTTTCCTATGGCTACACCTTC
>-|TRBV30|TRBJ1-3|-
CACVGGDTIYF
TGTGCCTGCGTCGGAGGAGACACCATATATTTT
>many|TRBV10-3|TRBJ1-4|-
CAISDDRTNEKLFF
TGTGCCATCAGCGACGACAGGACTAATGAAAAACTGTTTTTT
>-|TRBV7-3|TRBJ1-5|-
CASSTLSGAQPQHF
TGTGCCAGCAGTACTCTTTCGGGGGCGCAGCCCCAGCATTTT
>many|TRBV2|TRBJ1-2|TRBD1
CASSTGDDGYTF
TGTGCCAGCAGTACAGGGGACGATGGCTACACCTTC
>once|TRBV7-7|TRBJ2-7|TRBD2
CASSGPGLAGVFSYEQYF
TGTGCCAGCAGCGGCCCGGGACTAGCGGGAGTGTTCTCCTACGAGCAGTACTTC
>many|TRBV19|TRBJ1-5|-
CASSIAAGYNQPQHF
TGTGCCAGTAGTATAGCTGCGGGATACAATCAGCCCCAGCATTTT
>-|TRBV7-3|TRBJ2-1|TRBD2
CASSLVAGGPSEQFF
TGTGCCAGCAGCTTAGTAGCGGGAGGGCCGAGTGAGCAGTTCTTC
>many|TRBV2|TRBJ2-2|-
CASKGSGELFF
TGTGCCAGCAAGGGCTCCGGGGAGCTGTTTTTT
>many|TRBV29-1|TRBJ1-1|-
CSVDPGAAEAFF
TGCAGCGTTGATCCGGGAGCCGCTGAAGCTTTCTTT
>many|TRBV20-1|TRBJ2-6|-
CSAPRGSGANVLTF
TGCAGTGCTCCTCGGGGTAGTGGGGCCAACGTCCTGACTTTC
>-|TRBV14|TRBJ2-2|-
CAGSHLGGSTGELFF
TGTGCCGGCAGCCACCTCGGGGGCTCAACCGGGGAGCTGTTTTTT
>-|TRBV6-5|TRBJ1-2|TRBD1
CASSRTGYGHTF
TGTGCCAGCAGTCGGACAGGCTATGGCCACACCTTC
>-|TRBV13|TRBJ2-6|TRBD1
CASSYWGQGLSGANVLTF
TGTGCCAGCAGTTACTGGGGACAGGGCCTCTCTGGGGCCAACGTCCTGACTTTC
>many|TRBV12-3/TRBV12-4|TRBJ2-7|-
CASRDGTRSYEQYF
TGTGCCAGCAGAGACGGGACGCGATCCTACGAGCAGTACTTC
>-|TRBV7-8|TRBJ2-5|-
CASSLKGEETQYF
TGTGCCAGCAGCTTGAAGGGAGAGGAGACCCAGTACTTC
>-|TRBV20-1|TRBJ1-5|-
CSARGGYSNQPQHF
TGCAGTGCTAGAGGGGGGTATAGCAATCAGCCCCAGCATTTT
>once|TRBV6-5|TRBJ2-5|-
CASSGGWETQYF
TGTGCCAGCAGTGGGGGGTGGGAGACCCAGTACTTC
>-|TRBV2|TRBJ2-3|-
CASSETDTQYF
TGTGCCAGCAGTGAGACAGATACGCAGTATTTT
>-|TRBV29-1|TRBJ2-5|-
CSVEGGADLYQETQYF
TGCAGCGTTGAAGGGGGGGCAGATCTGTACCAAGAGACCCAGTACTTC